This TCR beta chain comes out of a study of CD8 T cells in ankylosing spondylitis (dated by TCRdb to about 2017). For the wider study: The study profiled T cell receptor beta repertoires in healthy donors and ankylosing spondylitis patients to find disease-linked TCR variants. The full study cohort was made up of about 24 ankylosing spondylitis patients and approximately 100 healthy donors. Peripheral blood samples were taken, and synovial fluid was additionally collected from ankylosing spondylitis patients. What the research found in general, with its limitations: The disease-linked clones were reported to be significantly enriched in matched synovial fluid samples from ankylosing spondylitis patients. Blood from ankylosing spondylitis patients appeared to be characterized by a TCR beta motif made up of 8 or 9 highly homologous amino acid variants. Some motif variants were previously reported in synovial fluid and blood of reactive arthritis patients, suggesting common disease-initiation mechanisms. In peripheral blood, the disease-linked clones were found at relatively low frequencies and had a CD8+ phenotype.

TCRdb names Illumina HiSeq 2500 as the instrument used. Quantitative 5'-RACE with molecular barcodes was the method used to prepare the TCR beta libraries. As for how the authors treated the data: To identify disease-linked TCR variants, a new computational method was used, one built on a probabilistic model of VDJ rearrangement. TCRdb redid the processing of the public reads, applying fastp at Q25 and MiXCR, and retained in-frame beta chains. Each CDR3 protein gets just one entry, which takes the most common genes and DNA from the rows behind it. TCRdb, not the original authors, processed these V and J calls. The sample table lists about 340,000 distinct CDR3 sequences, 7.5% to 9% of them with a count of one. Roughly 14% of the sample rests with the top ten. As concerns this clonotype: The specificity of this receptor is unknown. No base qualities exist here, and no much larger clone lies one base off it.

Spanning cysteine to phenylalanine, the CDR3 consists of 17 amino acids. Solely the CDR3 DNA is kept, with 51 bases framed from the first base. CDR1 DFQATT and CDR2 SNEGSKA were looked up in the germline V gene (reference sequence). Relative to germline, V is missing 2 bases and J is missing 8 bases, with 17 bases of the junction outside any gene match. The rearranged segments are TRBV20-1 and TRBJ2-1; 8 central bases correspond to TRBD2. The source is a male donor with ankylosing spondylitis. The sequencing input was blood, either unsorted or a sorted T cell fraction (not recorded which). The CDR3 amino acid sequence is: CSARNTGLAGGWDEQFF. The DNA sequence reads TGCAGTGCTAGAAATACGGGTCTTGCGGGAGGCTGGGATGAGCAGTTCTTC.